This passage covers 32 T cell receptor beta chains from one sample sequenced in a study of cytomegalovirus exposure and HLA in healthy donors. Primers: 60 Vbeta forward and 13 Jbeta reverse. Sequenced by immunoSEQ multiplex PCR; TCRdb stores in-frame clones only, minus some. The table includes 85,000 to 130,000 clones, roughly 80% detected once. Source material: PBMCs. The receptors here all came from a man aged 60 to 69 in good health and CMV-seronegative.

The V and J genes are TRBV7-9 and TRBJ1-2; TRBD1 agrees at 8 bases. This CDR3 is built from 13 residues. With 5 bases clipped from V and 6 bases from J, the junction kept 5 bases outside the gene matches. From germline, CDR1 is SEHNR and CDR2 FQNEAQ (reference sequence). The CDR3 spells CASSKLDRDGYTF. The CDR3 DNA reads TGTGCCAGCAGCAAACTGGACAGGGATGGCTACACCTTC.

This chain uses TRBV9 with TRBJ1-2; the D gene is possibly TRBD1 (6 bases). V was trimmed by 3 bases and J by 7 bases, leaving 19 bases between them. CDR1 and CDR2 (germline): SGDLS, YYNGEE. The CDR3 sequence is 15 residues long. The CDR3 region has the DNA TGTGCCAGCAGCGGAACCACAGGGTCCGCGGGTGGCTACACCTTC. Encoded protein: CASSGTTGSAGGYTF.

The CDR3 sequence: CATSGQNSYGYTF. CDR3 DNA sequence: TGTGCCACATCGGGACAAAACAGCTATGGCTACACCTTC. The chain has TRBV6-5 and TRBJ1-2; D perhaps matches TRBD1 (6 bases). Trimming took off 10 bases at V and 4 bases at J, with 16 bases between the two ends. From germline, CDR1 is MNHEY and CDR2 SVGAGI. The CDR3 contains 13 residues.

This sequence joins TRBV29-1 and TRBJ2-3; 9 bases map to TRBD1. Germline loops: CDR1 SQVTM, CDR2 ANQGSEA. The CDR3 is 14 residues long. J lost 1 base, V lost 6 bases, and 5 bases had no gene match. The DNA for the CDR3 is TGCAGCGTATCAACAGGGGGCCGCACAGATACGCAGTATTTT. Protein product: CSVSTGGRTDTQYF.

The chain has TRBV6-6 and TRBJ2-3, with 11 bases that match TRBD2. The CDR3 is 16 amino acids. Germline-derived CDR1 and CDR2 are MNHNY and SVGAGI (reference sequence). V shed 6 bases and J 2 bases; nucleotides not matched to a gene: 7. The CDR3 is CASRAVAGGPTDTQYF. The CDR3 nucleotides read TGTGCCAGCAGGGCCGTAGCGGGGGGGCCCACAGATACGCAGTATTTT.

This chain joins TRBV5-6 and TRBJ1-5, with D maybe TRBD1 (5 bases). This CDR3 is built from 14 residues. The V end was cut by 6 bases, the J end by 6 bases, with 16 bases between. Germline CDR1 reads SGHDT; CDR2 reads YYEEEE. CDR3 region: CASKGRGSGQPQHF. CDR3 nucleotides: TGTGCCAGCAAAGGTAGGGGCTCGGGTCAGCCCCAGCATTTT.

This sequence joins TRBV30 and TRBJ2-7; 8 bases fit TRBD1. The CDR3 consists of 16 residues. The J segment lost 5 bases and the V segment lost 5 bases, leaving 17 bases of the junction unmatched. Germline CDR1 GTSNPN, CDR2 SVGIG (reference sequence). Here the CDR3 DNA reads TGTGCCTGGTCCGCGGAAGAGGACAGGGAAGGGGACGAGCAGTACGTC. Its protein is CAWSAEEDREGDEQYV.

The V gene is TRBV30, the J gene TRBJ2-6; D gene unclear. The germline V and J ends were trimmed by 0 bases and 3 bases, with 3 bases remaining between them. Germline V CDR1 and CDR2: GTSNPN, SVGIG (reference sequence). This CDR3 region has 13 residues. CDR3 sequence: CAWSVNGANVLTF. CDR3 in DNA: TGTGCCTGGAGTGTTAATGGGGCCAACGTCCTGACTTTC.

This rearrangement joins TRBV5-8 to TRBJ2-3; 8 bases are a match to TRBD1. This CDR3 has 15 amino acids. Germline assignment: CDR1 SGHTS and CDR2 YDEGEE. The junction had 7 bases not matched to a gene; V was cut back by 4 bases and J by 3 bases. The DNA of the CDR3 is TGTGCCAGCAGCCGGACAGGGATGGGGACAGATACGCAGTATTTT. Translation gives CASSRTGMGTDTQYF.

The rearrangement joins TRBV5-1 to TRBJ2-1; D possibly corresponds to TRBD2 (6 bases). This CDR3 is built from 14 residues. Germline V gene lookup returns CDR1 SGHRS and CDR2 YFSETQ. Trimming stripped 0 bases from V and 7 bases from J, with 11 bases between. CDR3 coding DNA: TGCGCCAGCAGCTTGGACGGAGGGTATAATGAGCAGTTCTTC. Its translation: CASSLDGGYNEQFF.

The chain uses TRBV27 and TRBJ1-4, with D unresolved. This CDR3 contains 11 residues. CDR1 MNHEY and CDR2 SMNVEV come from the germline V gene (reference sequence). Between the trimmed V and J ends, which lost 9 bases and 4 bases, there was a span of 6 bases. This chain's CDR3 is CASGRNEKLFF. DNA for the CDR3: TGTGCCAGTGGGCGTAATGAAAAACTGTTTTTT.

The rearrangement uses TRBV7-8 and TRBJ1-5, with D tentatively TRBD1 (6 bases). The CDR3 has 20 amino acids. V lost 2 bases and J 4 bases, leaving 27 bases between the germline ends. The V gene's germline CDR1 is SGHVS and CDR2 FQNEAQ. CDR3 DNA: TGTGCCAGCAGCTTACTGCAAGGGCAGGGGCGAATGAACCCAAATCAGCCCCAGCATTTT. Protein product: CASSLLQGQGRMNPNQPQHF.

The chain is built from TRBV5-4 and TRBJ1-1, with a weak D call TRBD1 (5 bases). The CDR3 runs 15 residues. Germline V CDR1 and CDR2: SGHNT, YYREEE (reference sequence). The V and J ends lost 4 bases and 5 bases respectively, with 18 bases between them. This CDR3 is CASSPEKGRGTEAFF. CDR3 sequence (DNA): TGTGCCAGCAGCCCCGAAAAGGGTCGGGGGACTGAAGCTTTCTTT.

This chain links TRBV2 with TRBJ2-3, with 16 bases identical to TRBD2. Germline CDR1 and CDR2: SNHLY and FYNNEI. This CDR3 contains 18 residues. The V gene end was trimmed by 10 bases and the J gene end by 6 bases; junction bases not matched to a gene: 16. CDR3 DNA sequence: TGTGCCACCGTCCCGGGACTAGCGGGGGGGCCGCTGGCGGATACGCAGTATTTT. Its protein product is CATVPGLAGGPLADTQYF. The entire variable domain, with the rest obtained from reference TRBV2 and TRBJ2-3, is as follows: EPEVTQTPSHQVTQMGQEVILRCVPISNHLYFYWYRQILGQKVEFLVSFYNNEISEKSEIFDDQFSVERPDGSNFTLKIRSTKLEDSAMYFCATVPGLAGGPLADTQYFGPGTRLTVL.

The chain carries TRBV6-5 and TRBJ2-7; 9 bases agree with TRBD1. CDR1 MNHEY and CDR2 SVGAGI come from the germline V gene. The CDR3 is made up of 15 amino acids. The V gene end was trimmed by 6 bases and the J gene end by 4 bases; junction bases not matched to a gene: 10. The CDR3 DNA follows: TGTGCCAGCAGCACCGGGACAGGGAAATGGTACGAGCAGTACTTC. The encoded protein is CASSTGTGKWYEQYF.

The chain employs TRBV28 and TRBJ2-7, with 10 positions matching TRBD1. The ends lost 4 bases at V and 4 bases at J; junction bases unmatched: 4. Germline V gene data show CDR1 as MDHEN and CDR2 as SYDVKM. The CDR3 loop spans 14 amino acids. The CDR3 loop reads CASSSRDRGYEQYV. The DNA of the CDR3 is TGTGCCAGCAGTTCCCGGGACAGGGGTTACGAGCAGTACGTC.

The chain links TRBV27 to TRBJ1-6; D remains ambiguous. Trimming shortened V by 8 bases and J by 7 bases, and 6 bases separated the two germline ends. The CDR3 is 11 residues long. Germline CDR1 is MNHEY and CDR2 is SMNVEV (reference sequence). CDR3 sequence reads: CASGVNSPLHF. The CDR3 nucleotides read TGTGCCAGCGGAGTGAATTCACCCCTCCACTTT.

V is TRBV2 and J is TRBJ1-5; 8 positions agree with TRBD1. The CDR3 runs 15 residues. Germline-derived CDR1 and CDR2 are SNHLY and FYNNEI. The J segment lost 7 bases and the V segment lost 4 bases, leaving 9 bases of the junction unmatched. The CDR3 sequence is CASSGTGGPDQPQHF. The CDR3 nucleotides read TGTGCCAGCAGTGGAACAGGGGGACCAGACCAGCCCCAGCATTTT.

The chain combines TRBV14 with TRBJ2-2; no clear D. Germline lookup yields CDR1 SGHDN and CDR2 FVKESK. This CDR3 region has 16 residues. V lost 1 base and J 0 bases, leaving 9 bases between the germline ends. The CDR3 DNA reads as TGTGCCAGCAGCCAAGTCGGGTCCCCGAACACCGGGGAGCTGTTTTTT. Translated: CASSQVGSPNTGELFF.

The rearrangement links TRBV7-9 to TRBJ2-1; a weak D match, TRBD2 (7 bases). The CDR3 contains 17 residues. The V gene's germline CDR1 is SEHNR and CDR2 FQNEAQ (reference sequence). Deletions cut 4 bases from V and 6 bases from J, with 22 bases between. For the CDR3, the DNA is TGTGCCAGCAGCTCTATGACGGGGAGGGGGGGCGCCAATGAGCAGTTCTTC. This codes for CASSSMTGRGGANEQFF.

This clone has a single count. V is TRBV28 and J is TRBJ1-1, with TRBD1 matching 8 bases. Germline-derived CDR1 and CDR2 are MDHEN and SYDVKM. Germline trimming cut 6 bases from V and 5 bases from J; bases unmatched to any gene: 11. CDR3 length: 15 amino acids. This CDR3 is CASRPRGRGLTEAFF. CDR3 nucleotides: TGTGCCAGCAGGCCCAGGGGGCGCGGATTGACTGAAGCTTTCTTT.

The V and J genes are TRBV29-1 and TRBJ2-3, with 9 bases aligning to TRBD1. V lost 4 bases to trimming and J lost 6 bases; unmatched junction nucleotides: 11. The CDR3 contains 15 residues. Germline V gives CDR1 SQVTM, CDR2 ANQGSEA. This CDR3 reads CSVAGQGTTGDTQYF. The DNA for the CDR3 is TGCAGCGTTGCTGGACAGGGGACGACTGGGGATACGCAGTATTTT.

The chain has TRBV2 and TRBJ1-2; 7 positions agree with TRBD1. CDR3 length: 14 residues. V lost 5 bases and J lost 8; bases outside the gene matches: 11. The germline gives CDR1 SNHLY, CDR2 FYNNEI. CDR3 protein: CASSQLRGLGGYTF. For the CDR3, the DNA is TGTGCCAGCAGTCAACTTAGGGGGCTGGGAGGCTACACCTTC.

The V gene is TRBV5-1, the J gene TRBJ2-7; 7 bases are shared with TRBD1. V shed 4 bases, J shed 1 base, and the junction held 11 bases outside the gene matches. Germline assignment: CDR1 SGHRS and CDR2 YFSETQ. The CDR3 covers 16 residues. CDR3 DNA: TGCGCCAGCAGCCCCCGGTGGGACAGAGATTCCTACGAGCAGTACTTC. Its protein product is CASSPRWDRDSYEQYF.

V gene TRBV11-1 combines with J gene TRBJ1-2; maybe TRBD1 (6 bases). Germline loops: CDR1 SGHAT, CDR2 FQDESV (reference sequence). The V gene lost 5 bases and the J gene lost 4 bases, with 8 bases spanning the gap. The CDR3 is 12 amino acids. The CDR3 coding sequence is TGTGCCAGCAGCCCGGACAGCTATGGCTACACCTTC. Amino acids: CASSPDSYGYTF. Variable domain in full (rest from reference TRBV11-1 and TRBJ1-2): EAEVAQSPRYKITEKSQAVAFWCDPISGHATLYWYRQILGQGPELLVQFQDESVVDDSQLPKDRFSAERLKGVDSTLKIQPAELGDSAMYLCASSPDSYGYTFGSGTRLTVV.

J is TRBJ1-1 and V is TRBV7-3, with D perhaps matching TRBD1 (5 bases). This CDR3 comprises 13 residues. Germline CDR1 is SGHTA and CDR2 is FQGTGA. Between the trimmed V and J ends, which lost 5 bases and 2 bases, there was a span of 9 bases. The CDR3 nucleotides are TGTGCCAGCAGCAGGACAACCAACACTGAAGCTTTCTTT. It yields the protein CASSRTTNTEAFF.

The J gene is TRBJ1-4, the V gene TRBV18, with D uncertain. V was trimmed by 1 base and J by 4 bases, leaving 4 bases between them. The length of the CDR3 is 13 residues. Germline V gene sequence: CDR1 KGHSH, CDR2 LQKENI. DNA for the CDR3: TGTGCCAGCTCACCACGGAGTAATGAAAAACTGTTTTTT. This encodes CASSPRSNEKLFF.

This chain uses TRBV19 with TRBJ1-5, with TRBD1 identical over 8 bases. Germline V gene data show CDR1 as LNHDA and CDR2 as SQIVND (reference sequence). The CDR3 has 15 residues. Unmatched junction bases numbered 9, after V lost 9 bases and J lost 2 bases. This CDR3 reads CARTLTGEGNQPQHF. The CDR3 DNA reads TGTGCCAGAACCCTGACAGGGGAAGGCAATCAGCCCCAGCATTTT. The complete variable domain, with remaining parts taken from reference TRBV19 and TRBJ1-5, reads DGGITQSPKYLFRKEGQNVTLSCEQNLNHDAMYWYRQDPGQGLRLIYYSQIVNDFQKGDIAEGYSVSREKKESFPLTVTSAQKNPTAFYLCARTLTGEGNQPQHFGDGTRLSIL.

The chain employs TRBV4-1 and TRBJ1-6; D is undetermined. The V gene's germline CDR1 is MGHRA and CDR2 YSYEKL. Trimming stripped 3 bases from V and 8 bases from J, with 20 bases between. CDR3 length equals 17 residues. CDR3 residues: CASSHKQGSGSDSPLHF. Written as DNA, the CDR3 is TGCGCCAGCAGCCACAAGCAAGGGAGTGGTAGTGATTCACCCCTCCACTTT.

The V and J genes are TRBV25-1 and TRBJ2-3, with a possible D match to TRBD2 (6 bases). The CDR3 runs to 15 residues. CDR1 and CDR2 from the germline V gene are MGHDK and SYGVNS. The germline V and J ends were trimmed by 3 bases and 4 bases, with 14 bases remaining between them. The CDR3 is CASSDVAGLADTQYF. As DNA, the CDR3 is TGTGCCAGCAGTGATGTTGCGGGACTCGCAGATACGCAGTATTTT.

This clone was seen a handful of times. The chain employs TRBV7-9 and TRBJ1-5; D gene ambiguous. Per germline, CDR1 SEHNR and CDR2 FQNEAQ (reference sequence). The CDR3 extends over 14 amino acids. V was pared by 1 base and J by 3 bases, with 7 bases between. The CDR3 sequence is CASSLGTDNQPQHF. In DNA, the CDR3 is TGTGCCAGCAGCTTAGGCACAGACAATCAGCCCCAGCATTTT.

This rearrangement joins TRBV28 to TRBJ2-7, with 9 bases matching TRBD2. The junction had 8 bases not matched to a gene; V was cut back by 6 bases and J by 2 bases. The CDR3 is 15 amino acids. In germline, CDR1 is MDHEN, CDR2 SYDVKM. Here the CDR3 DNA reads TGTGCCAGCAGCGCACCCGGACTAGCGACCTACGAGCAGTACGTC. It translates to CASSAPGLATYEQYV.